The rows below give T cell receptor beta chains drawn from one sample of a study of OX40 agonist ivuxolimab in advanced cancers. Profiled with immunoSEQ multiplex PCR; TCRdb holds only in-frame clones, not every one. The sample lists about 49,000 clones; about 76% were seen once. The source material was CD4+ or CD8+ T cells sorted from blood, sampled in a trial of the OX40 agonist ivuxolimab. The origin of the receptors is an adult with an advanced solid tumor such as melanoma, head and neck, liver or kidney cancer. CDR3s include the opening cysteine and the closing phenylalanine or tryptophan. A D gene is named only where the DNA matches it firmly.

len: 13; d_gene: NA; v_gene: TRBV5-1; j_gene: TRBJ2-7; CDR3nt: TGCGCCAGCAGCTTGGGACCAACCTACGAGCAGTACTTC; CDR3aa: CASSLGPTYEQYF
len: 14; d_gene: TRBD2; v_gene: TRBV4-3; j_gene: TRBJ2-7; CDR3nt: TGCGCCAGCAGCCAAGATGGGGGGGGATACGAGCAGTACTTC; CDR3aa: CASSQDGGGYEQYF
len: 16; d_gene: TRBD1; v_gene: TRBV10-3; j_gene: TRBJ2-1; CDR3nt: TGTGCCATCAGTGATCAGGGGACAGGACTGGTCAATGAGCAGTTCTTC; CDR3aa: CAISDQGTGLVNEQFF
len: 14; d_gene: NA; v_gene: TRBV5-4; j_gene: TRBJ1-4; CDR3nt: TGTGCCAGCAGCTTATTTGCAACTAATGAAAAACTGTTTTTT; CDR3aa: CASSLFATNEKLFF
len: 15; d_gene: NA; v_gene: TRBV27; j_gene: TRBJ2-3; CDR3nt: TGTGCCAGCAGTTTAATTCCAGTCAGCACAGATACGCAGTATTTT; CDR3aa: CASSLIPVSTDTQYF
len: 16; d_gene: TRBD1; v_gene: TRBV28; j_gene: TRBJ1-3; CDR3nt: TGTGCCAGCAGTTTATCCCCGACAGGGTTTGGAAACACCATATATTTT; CDR3aa: CASSLSPTGFGNTIYF
len: 16; d_gene: TRBD2; v_gene: TRBV27; j_gene: TRBJ2-1; CDR3nt: TGTGCCAGCAGTTTGATAGCGGGAGTTGGGTACAATGAGCAGTTCTTC; CDR3aa: CASSLIAGVGYNEQFF
len: 14; d_gene: NA; v_gene: TRBV5-1; j_gene: TRBJ1-2; CDR3nt: TGCGCCAGCAGCTTGTCCAGGGGCGGCTATGGCTACACCTTC; CDR3aa: CASSLSRGGYGYTF
len: 16; d_gene: TRBD1; v_gene: TRBV5-1; j_gene: TRBJ1-2; CDR3nt: TGCGCCAGCAGCTTGGACAGGGGGCTATCATACTATGGCTACACCTTC; CDR3aa: CASSLDRGLSYYGYTF
len: 11; d_gene: NA; v_gene: TRBV20-1; j_gene: TRBJ2-1; CDR3nt: TGCAGCGGGGACTGGGGGGCTGAGCAGTTCTTC; CDR3aa: CSGDWGAEQFF
len: 13; d_gene: NA; v_gene: TRBV6-1; j_gene: TRBJ1-1; CDR3nt: TGTGCCAGCAGGGGGGTAATGAACACTGAAGATTTCTTT; CDR3aa: CASRGVMNTEDFF
len: 16; d_gene: NA; v_gene: TRBV4-3; j_gene: TRBJ2-2; CDR3nt: TGCGCCAGCAGCCAAGCCGCTAGAGGGAACACCGGGGAGCTGTTTTTT; CDR3aa: CASSQAARGNTGELFF
len: 15; d_gene: NA; v_gene: TRBV6-5; j_gene: TRBJ1-4; CDR3nt: TGTGCCAGCAGTCCGAGTGGACTTCATAATGAAAAACTGTTTTTT; CDR3aa: CASSPSGLHNEKLFF
len: 14; d_gene: NA; v_gene: TRBV4-3; j_gene: TRBJ1-2; CDR3nt: TGCGCCAGCAGCCAAGATACCGACCCGTATGGCTACACCTTC; CDR3aa: CASSQDTDPYGYTF
len: 16; d_gene: TRBD1; v_gene: TRBV5-4; j_gene: TRBJ1-6; CDR3nt: TGTGCCAGCAGCCCCGACAGGGCTTCCTATAATTCACCCCTCCACTTT; CDR3aa: CASSPDRASYNSPLHF
len: 17; d_gene: TRBD1; v_gene: TRBV28; j_gene: TRBJ2-7; CDR3nt: TGTGCCAGCAGGTTAGGGTCTACAGGGGACCCTTCCTACGAGCAGTACTTC; CDR3aa: CASRLGSTGDPSYEQYF
len: 14; d_gene: TRBD1; v_gene: TRBV5-6; j_gene: TRBJ1-1; CDR3nt: TGTGCCAGCAGCCCACCGGACAGGGTCACTGAAGCTTTCTTT; CDR3aa: CASSPPDRVTEAFF
len: 14; d_gene: NA; v_gene: TRBV28; j_gene: TRBJ2-7; CDR3nt: TGTGCCAGCAGTTTAACGGGGGCGAACTACGAGCAGTACTTC; CDR3aa: CASSLTGANYEQYF
len: 20; d_gene: NA; v_gene: TRBV2; j_gene: TRBJ2-5; CDR3nt: TGTGCCAGCTTTCAGCATCTGATGGAGCTGATACAAGGGGCTAAAGAGACCCAGTACTTC; CDR3aa: CASFQHLMELIQGAKETQYF
len: 14; d_gene: NA; v_gene: TRBV2; j_gene: TRBJ1-1; CDR3nt: TGTGCCAGCAGTATTCCGGGTGTGAACACTGAAGCTTTCTTT; CDR3aa: CASSIPGVNTEAFF
len: 15; d_gene: NA; v_gene: TRBV7-9; j_gene: TRBJ1-1; CDR3nt: TGTGCCAGCTCACCGCCAGGGCCGTTGAACACTGAAGCTTTCTTT; CDR3aa: CASSPPGPLNTEAFF
len: 15; d_gene: TRBD1; v_gene: TRBV6-1; j_gene: TRBJ1-5; CDR3nt: TGTGCCAGCAGCGTCTCAGGGGGCGGGGGTCAGCCCCAGCATTTT; CDR3aa: CASSVSGGGGQPQHF
len: 15; d_gene: NA; v_gene: TRBV5-4; j_gene: TRBJ2-1; CDR3nt: TGTGCCAGCAGCTTGGAGGGGGGGCCCTACAATGAGCAGTTCTTC; CDR3aa: CASSLEGGPYNEQFF
len: 15; d_gene: TRBD1; v_gene: TRBV6-5; j_gene: TRBJ2-1; CDR3nt: TGTGCCAGCAGTTTCCGGGACAGGGGTTCTGATGAGCAGTTCTTC; CDR3aa: CASSFRDRGSDEQFF
len: 15; d_gene: NA; v_gene: TRBV28; j_gene: TRBJ2-2; CDR3nt: TGTGCCAGCAGGAAGGACGGGTCGGTCACCGGGGAGCTGTTTTTT; CDR3aa: CASRKDGSVTGELFF
len: 14; d_gene: NA; v_gene: TRBV4-3; j_gene: TRBJ1-5; CDR3nt: TGCGCCAGCAGCCAAGAGGGGGTGGGTCAGCCCCAGCATTTT; CDR3aa: CASSQEGVGQPQHF
len: 12; d_gene: NA; v_gene: TRBV2; j_gene: TRBJ1-1; CDR3nt: TGTGCCAGTCCCAGATGGAACACTGAAGCTTTCTTT; CDR3aa: CASPRWNTEAFF